These 32 T cell receptor beta chains were all obtained from the same sample, sequenced in a study of T cells in Graves' hyperthyroidism and ophthalmopathy. RNA transcripts were the template for amplifying TCR beta CDR3 regions. Researchers ran a first-round RT-PCR on the TCR CDR3 using the HTBI primer set. MiXCR, run by TCRdb on the multiplex PCR reads, gives a single entry per CDR3 protein. The sample records under 350,000 distinct CDR3 sequences, 10% to 15% being singletons. Sequencing input: blood. Every receptor here comes from a woman between 25 and 40 years old with Graves' hyperthyroidism that later progressed to Graves' ophthalmopathy.

This clonotype showed up many times. This rearrangement joins TRBV18 to TRBJ2-1, with D tentatively TRBD1 (5 bases). Trimming took 3 bases from V and 0 from J, leaving 18 bases between them. The CDR3 runs 18 residues. The germline gives CDR1 KGHSH, CDR2 LQKENI. This chain's CDR3 is CASSPYQLTGPSYNEQFF. The CDR3 DNA sequence: TGTGCCAGCTCACCCTATCAACTAACAGGTCCCTCCTACAATGAGCAGTTCTTC.

This clonotype came up many times. The chain carries TRBV7-3 and TRBJ2-1; 14 positions agree with TRBD2. The CDR3 loop spans 16 amino acids. From germline, CDR1 is SGHTA and CDR2 FQGTGA. V was pared by 0 bases and J by 7 bases, with 2 bases of the junction left unmatched. The CDR3 reads CASSLTGTSGGNEQFF. The CDR3 region has the DNA TGTGCCAGCAGCTTAACCGGGACTAGCGGGGGTAATGAGCAGTTCTTC.

Concerning this clonotype: Being one base from a much bigger clone, this may be a read error. V gene TRBV12-3 or TRBV12-4 combines with J gene TRBJ1-5; TRBD1 agrees at 8 bases. The CDR3 runs 16 residues. J was trimmed by 11 bases and V by 4 bases; bases with no gene match: 16. CDR3 bases: TGTGCCAGCAGTTCCCAACTCCAGGGGGCGCGACAGTCCCAGCATTTT. Amino acids: CASSSQLQGARQSQHF.

This clonotype was observed at least ten times. This rearrangement joins TRBV27 to TRBJ2-1; 13 bases fit TRBD2. The ends lost 7 bases at V and 7 bases at J; junction bases unmatched: 19. This CDR3 contains 19 residues. Germline lookup yields CDR1 MNHEY and CDR2 SMNVEV (reference sequence). In nucleotides, the CDR3 is TGTGCCAGCACCCCGTCCGGGACTAGCGGGACCCGTCCTAGGAATGAGCAGTTCTTC. It codes for CASTPSGTSGTRPRNEQFF.

This clonotype was counted between two and nine times. This sequence may be a read error, since a much larger clone differs from it by one base. This sequence joins TRBV27 and TRBJ1-5, with D maybe TRBD1 (5 bases). CDR1 MNHEY and CDR2 SMNVEV come from the germline V gene (reference sequence). CDR3 length equals 13 residues. CDR3 DNA: TGTGTCAGCAGTGTAGGGGCCAGTCAGCCCCAGCATTTT. It codes for CVSSVGASQPQHF.

This clonotype occurred many times. The chain has TRBV7-9 and TRBJ1-2, with TRBD1 identical over 12 bases. Per germline, CDR1 SEHNR and CDR2 FQNEAQ (reference sequence). J was trimmed by 7 bases and V by 5 bases; bases with no gene match: 8. This CDR3 has 15 residues. The CDR3 DNA follows: TGTGCCAGCAGCACGGGGACAGGGGGCTTACGTGGCTACACCTTC. This sequence encodes CASSTGTGGLRGYTF.

This clonotype appeared many times. This sequence joins TRBV10-2 and TRBJ2-6, with a weak D call TRBD1 (6 bases). The CDR3 sequence is 16 residues long. V was clipped by 3 bases and J by 0 bases, with 9 bases between them. Germline V gene data show CDR1 as WSHSY and CDR2 as SAAADI. The CDR3 DNA follows: TGCGCCAGCAGTGACCGAGGGGGCTCTGGGGCCAACGTCCTGACTTTC. It yields the protein CASSDRGGSGANVLTF.

This clonotype was counted at least ten times. The rearrangement uses TRBV5-1 and TRBJ1-1, with D tentatively TRBD1 (6 bases). V was clipped by 1 base and J by 7 bases, with 14 bases between them. Germline V gene sequence: CDR1 SGHRS, CDR2 YFSETQ. The CDR3 has 14 residues. This CDR3 is CASSLRTDDDEAFF. CDR3 DNA: TGCGCCAGCAGCTTGAGGACAGACGACGATGAAGCTTTCTTT.

This clonotype was counted at least ten times. The rearrangement links TRBV3-1 to TRBJ2-3; 14 bases agree with TRBD2. V was pared by 4 bases and J by 4 bases, with 4 bases of the junction left unmatched. The germline V gene has CDR1 LGHDT and CDR2 YNNKEL (reference sequence). CDR3 length: 16 residues. CDR3 sequence (DNA): TGTGCCAGCAGCCGAAGGACTAGCGGGAGGTCAGATACGCAGTATTTT. Protein sequence: CASSRRTSGRSDTQYF.

This clonotype has just a few counts. This chain joins TRBV19 and TRBJ1-2; maybe TRBD1 (5 bases). V gave up 1 base and J gave up 0 bases, with 9 bases separating them. Germline CDR1 LNHDA, CDR2 SQIVND (reference sequence). The CDR3 spans 15 residues. Written as DNA, the CDR3 is TGTGCCAGTAGTATAGGGCAGGGCGCTAACTATGGCTACACCTTC. This codes for CASSIGQGANYGYTF.

There are a few counts of this clonotype. The chain uses TRBV6-1 and TRBJ2-7; 8 bases fit TRBD1. The CDR3 sequence is 13 residues long. Germline V gives CDR1 MNHNS, CDR2 SASEGT. J lost 3 bases, V lost 7 bases, and 5 bases had no gene match. The CDR3 region has the DNA TGTGCCAGCAAGGACAGGGAAATCTACGAGCAGTACTTC. Translation gives CASKDREIYEQYF.

The rearrangement joins TRBV24-1 to TRBJ2-1, with 10 bases fitting TRBD2. Losses at the gene ends were 4 bases for V and 2 bases for J; bases not matched to a gene: 4. CDR1 is KGHDR and CDR2 is SFDVKD in the germline V gene. The CDR3 spans 16 residues. CDR3 sequence reads: CATSDVAGGPYNEQFF. For the CDR3, the DNA is TGTGCCACCAGTGACGTAGCGGGAGGACCCTACAATGAGCAGTTCTTC.

Remarks on this clonotype: It may be a read error: a sequence one base away is much more abundant. The genes are TRBV5-4 and TRBJ1-2; D may be TRBD1 (6 bases). V gave up 4 bases and J gave up 12 bases, with 13 bases separating them. This CDR3 is 11 amino acids long. The V gene's germline CDR1 is SGHNT and CDR2 YYREEE (reference sequence). CDR3 bases: TGTGCCAGCAGCGAAAGACAGGAGCACACCTTC. This codes for CASSERQEHTF.

This clonotype has only a few counts. A much more abundant neighbour one base away suggests this may be a read error. J is TRBJ2-2 and V is TRBV27; no clear D gene. CDR1 and CDR2 (germline): MNHEY, SMNVEV (reference sequence). The V and J ends lost 3 bases and 8 bases respectively, with 13 bases between them. The CDR3 loop spans 14 amino acids. As DNA, the CDR3 is TGTGCCAGCAGTTTCGACGAGACGAGGGGGGAGCTGTTTTTT. Translated: CASSFDETRGELFF.

This clonotype was detected many times. The gene calls are TRBV20-1 and TRBJ1-1; D is possibly TRBD1 (6 bases). The CDR3 contains 14 residues. Trimming pared 5 bases from V and 1 base from J, leaving 14 bases between. The germline V gene encodes CDR1 DFQATT and CDR2 SNEGSKA (reference sequence). The CDR3 reads CSAPRQGPNTEAFF. The CDR3 DNA is TGCAGTGCTCCTCGCCAGGGGCCGAACACTGAAGCTTTCTTT.

This clonotype was found many times. V gene TRBV6-1 combines with J gene TRBJ2-1; TRBD2 aligns across 13 bases. Unmatched junction bases numbered 2, after V lost 6 bases and J lost 6 bases. The CDR3 sequence is 14 residues long. Germline V gene data show CDR1 as MNHNS and CDR2 as SASEGT. The chain's CDR3 is CASSRTSGSNEQFF. CDR3 DNA: TGTGCCAGCAGCAGGACTAGCGGGAGCAATGAGCAGTTCTTC.

The gene calls are TRBV7-2 and TRBJ1-2; D unclear. V lost 4 bases and J 0 bases, leaving 15 bases between the germline ends. The CDR3 loop spans 16 amino acids. Germline V gene data show CDR1 as SGHTA and CDR2 as FQGNSA. DNA for the CDR3: TGTGCCAGCAGCTCCCCTGGCGGGCTCTCTAACTATGGCTACACCTTC. It encodes CASSSPGGLSNYGYTF.

The chain links TRBV6-2 or TRBV6-3 to TRBJ2-5; no definite D call. This CDR3 is 14 amino acids long. With 10 bases removed from V and 5 bases from J, the gap between germline ends came to 20 bases. Germline V lookup: CDR1 MNHEY, CDR2 SVGEGT. The CDR3 DNA reads as TGTGCCACTCTCCAGGACCCGCCGCGGGAGACCCAGTACTTC. Translation gives CATLQDPPRETQYF.

The rearrangement joins TRBV5-5 to TRBJ1-2, with a tentative D call TRBD1 (5 bases). V lost 6 bases, J lost 5 bases, and 17 bases lay in between. CDR3 length: 14 residues. Germline V gives CDR1 SGHKS, CDR2 YYEKEE (reference sequence). The CDR3 nucleotides read TGTGCCAGCATCCCGGGGCGCGGGAGTTATGGCTACACCTTC. It encodes CASIPGRGSYGYTF.

This clonotype came up many times. The chain has TRBV18 and TRBJ2-1, with 7 bases matching TRBD2. This CDR3 has 14 residues. CDR1 is KGHSH and CDR2 is LQKENI in the germline V gene. Trimming took 4 bases from V and 7 from J; bases not matched to a gene: 7. Here the CDR3 DNA reads TGTGCCAGCTCACAGGGGCAGGGAGGGAATGAGCAGTTCTTC. Translated, it gives CASSQGQGGNEQFF. The full variable domain, with the rest looked up from reference TRBV18 and TRBJ2-1, is NAGVMQNPRHLVRRRGQEARLRCSPMKGHSHVYWYRQLPEEGLKFMVYLQKENIIDESGMPKERFSAEFPKEGPSILRIQQVVRGDSAAYFCASSQGQGGNEQFFGPGTRLTVL.

This clonotype was recorded at least ten times. The chain combines TRBV15 with TRBJ2-7, with D uncertain. The CDR3 runs to 17 residues. Per the germline V gene, CDR1 is LNHNV and CDR2 is YYDKDF (reference sequence). Trimming pared 0 bases from V and 0 bases from J, leaving 15 bases between. The chain's CDR3 is CATSRDYGQASSYEQYF. CDR3 sequence (DNA): TGTGCCACCAGCAGAGACTACGGGCAGGCTAGCTCCTACGAGCAGTACTTC. The full variable domain, rest sourced from reference TRBV15 and TRBJ2-7, is DAMVIQNPRYQVTQFGKPVTLSCSQTLNHNVMYWYQQKSSQAPKLLFHYYDKDFNNEADTPDNFQSRRPNTSFCFLDIRSPGLGDTAMYLCATSRDYGQASSYEQYFGPGTRLTVT.

The rearrangement uses TRBV4-3 and TRBJ2-2; maybe TRBD2 (5 bases). Germline V gene data show CDR1 as LGHNA and CDR2 as YSLEER. Trimming took 0 bases from V and 4 from J, leaving 12 bases between them. The CDR3 is made up of 16 amino acids. The CDR3 sequence: CASSQDGEWATGELFF. The CDR3 nucleotides are TGCGCCAGCAGCCAAGATGGGGAGTGGGCCACCGGGGAGCTGTTTTTT.

The V call is TRBV28, the J call TRBJ2-1; 8 nucleotides match TRBD2. Germline V lookup: CDR1 MDHEN, CDR2 SYDVKM. This CDR3 is 17 amino acids long. The V segment lost 1 base and the J segment 8 bases; nucleotides outside the gene matches: 13. Written as DNA, the CDR3 is TGTGCCAGCAGTTTATTTGCATCCAGCGGGAGTGTCGATGAGCAGTTCTTC. Its translation: CASSLFASSGSVDEQFF.

The sample holds a few counts of this clonotype. This chain joins TRBV20-1 and TRBJ2-3, with TRBD2 matching 15 bases. Germline V gene data show CDR1 as DFQATT and CDR2 as SNEGSKA (reference sequence). The CDR3 runs to 17 residues. V lost 3 bases, J lost 5 bases, and 9 bases stayed unmatched. CDR3 in amino acids: CSARGGLAGGPKDTQYF. For the CDR3, the DNA is TGCAGTGCTAGGGGTGGACTAGCGGGAGGGCCGAAAGATACGCAGTATTTT.

This clonotype was detected ten times or more. This rearrangement joins TRBV20-1 to TRBJ2-7; tentative D call: TRBD2 (6 bases). Trimming removed 6 bases at V and 4 bases at J, with 10 bases between. CDR3 length: 11 amino acids. In germline, CDR1 is DFQATT, CDR2 SNEGSKA (reference sequence). CDR3 in DNA: TGCAGTGCCAGACTAGAGTACGAGCAGTACTTC. Encoded protein: CSARLEYEQYF.

This clonotype was counted a few times. This chain uses TRBV5-6 with TRBJ2-1; D tentatively reads TRBD1 or TRBD2 (6 bases each). V lost 5 bases to trimming and J lost 6 bases, with 21 bases between them. The CDR3 runs to 16 residues. Germline V CDR1 and CDR2: SGHDT, YYEEEE. CDR3: CASSRGFEVGGNEQFF. The DNA of the CDR3 is TGTGCCAGCAGTCGGGGGTTTGAGGTAGGGGGCAATGAGCAGTTCTTC.

This clonotype was detected many times. V and J are TRBV28 and TRBJ2-7, with D tentatively TRBD2 (5 bases). The CDR3 runs 16 residues. Trimming removed 5 bases at V and 2 bases at J, with 19 bases between. CDR1 is MDHEN, CDR2 SYDVKM, per germline. This CDR3 is CASSRNRRTQTYEQYF. The CDR3 region has the DNA TGTGCCAGCAGTCGAAATCGGAGGACGCAGACCTACGAGCAGTACTTC.

In this sample, this clonotype turned up many times. The CDR3 reads CASSGQVSGANVLTF. In DNA form, the CDR3 reads TGTGCCAGCAGTGGACAGGTCTCTGGGGCCAACGTCCTGACTTTC. The chain is built from TRBV27 and TRBJ2-6; 7 bases align to TRBD1. J was trimmed by 0 bases and V by 5 bases; bases with no gene match: 1. Germline values: CDR1 MNHEY, CDR2 SMNVEV (reference sequence). The CDR3 totals 15 residues.

This clonotype was recorded at least ten times. The chain recombines TRBV27 with TRBJ2-7; 10 bases are a match to TRBD2. Unmatched junction bases numbered 8, after V lost 6 bases and J lost 6 bases. Germline V CDR1 and CDR2: MNHEY, SMNVEV (reference sequence). The CDR3 loop spans 14 amino acids. CDR3 amino acids: CASSQEREGSEQYF. The CDR3 DNA reads as TGTGCCAGCAGCCAAGAGCGGGAGGGCTCCGAGCAGTACTTC.

This clonotype appeared many times. The chain recombines TRBV12-3 or TRBV12-4 with TRBJ2-1; D not resolved. CDR3 length equals 14 residues. Trimming left V 5 bases short and J 3 bases short, with 11 bases between. The CDR3 DNA is TGTGCCAGCAGTCCCTTTGTTGTCTACAATGAGCAGTTCTTC. Translation: CASSPFVVYNEQFF.

Ten or more counts support this clonotype. The chain uses TRBV7-2 and TRBJ2-7; possibly TRBD1 for D (5 bases). V dropped 3 bases and J dropped 3 bases, with 6 bases sitting between them. Germline V gene lookup returns CDR1 SGHTA and CDR2 FQGNSA. CDR3 length equals 12 residues. The CDR3 loop reads CASSFQGYEQYF. The CDR3 DNA sequence: TGTGCCAGCAGCTTCCAGGGCTACGAGCAGTACTTC.

This clonotype appeared many times. The chain carries TRBV10-3 and TRBJ2-1; TRBD2 aligns across 9 bases. CDR1 and CDR2 from the germline V gene are ENHRY and SYGVKD. This CDR3 region has 16 residues. V gave up 7 bases and J gave up 7 bases; unmatched junction bases: 14. For the CDR3, the DNA is TGTGCCATCAACATCTTGGGGCGGGAGGGGAGGAATGAGCAGTTCTTC. It encodes CAINILGREGRNEQFF.